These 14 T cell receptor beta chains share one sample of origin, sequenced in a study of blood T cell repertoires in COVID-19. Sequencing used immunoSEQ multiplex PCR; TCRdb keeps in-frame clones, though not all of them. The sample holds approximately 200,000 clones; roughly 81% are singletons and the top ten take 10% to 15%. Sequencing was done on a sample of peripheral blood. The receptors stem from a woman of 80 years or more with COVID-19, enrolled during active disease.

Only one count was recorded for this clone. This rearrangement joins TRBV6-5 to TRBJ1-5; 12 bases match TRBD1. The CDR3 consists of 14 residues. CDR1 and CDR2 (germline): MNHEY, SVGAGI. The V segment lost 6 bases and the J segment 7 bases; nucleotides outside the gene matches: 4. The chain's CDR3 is CASSGTGGGQPQHF. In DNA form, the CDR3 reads TGTGCCAGCAGCGGGACAGGGGGCGGCCAGCCCCAGCATTTT.

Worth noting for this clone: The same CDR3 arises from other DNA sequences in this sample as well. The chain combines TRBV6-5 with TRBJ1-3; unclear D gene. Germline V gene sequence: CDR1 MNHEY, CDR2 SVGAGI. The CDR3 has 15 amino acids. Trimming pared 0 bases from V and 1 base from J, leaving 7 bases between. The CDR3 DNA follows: TGTGCCAGCAGTTACTCGGGAGGGTCTGGAAACACCATATATTTT. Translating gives CASSYSGGSGNTIYF.

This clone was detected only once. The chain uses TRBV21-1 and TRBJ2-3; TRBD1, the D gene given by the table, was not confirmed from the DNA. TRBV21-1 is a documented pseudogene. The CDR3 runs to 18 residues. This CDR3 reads CASSTGVGPTSHTDTQYF. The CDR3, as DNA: TGTGCCAGCAGCACAGGGGTGGGCCCCACTTCCCACACAGATACGCAGTATTTT.

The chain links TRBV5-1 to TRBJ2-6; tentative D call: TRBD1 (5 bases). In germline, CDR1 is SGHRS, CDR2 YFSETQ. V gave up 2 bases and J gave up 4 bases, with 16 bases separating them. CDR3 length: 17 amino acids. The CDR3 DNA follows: TGCGCCAGCAGCTTAGGACACCGAGCCTCCGGGGCCAACGTCCTGACTTTC. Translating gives CASSLGHRASGANVLTF.

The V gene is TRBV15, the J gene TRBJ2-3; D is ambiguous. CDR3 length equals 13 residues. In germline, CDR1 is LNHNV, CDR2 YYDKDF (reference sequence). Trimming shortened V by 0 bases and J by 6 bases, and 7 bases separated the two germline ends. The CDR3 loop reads CATSRDPVDTQYF. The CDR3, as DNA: TGTGCCACCAGCAGAGATCCTGTGGATACGCAGTATTTT.

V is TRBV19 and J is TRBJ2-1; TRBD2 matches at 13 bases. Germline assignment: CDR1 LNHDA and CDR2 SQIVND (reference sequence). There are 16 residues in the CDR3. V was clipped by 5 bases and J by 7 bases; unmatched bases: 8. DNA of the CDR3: TGTGCCAGTAGTTCAACTCGACTAGCGGGAGGAAATGAGCAGTTCTTC. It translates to CASSSTRLAGGNEQFF.

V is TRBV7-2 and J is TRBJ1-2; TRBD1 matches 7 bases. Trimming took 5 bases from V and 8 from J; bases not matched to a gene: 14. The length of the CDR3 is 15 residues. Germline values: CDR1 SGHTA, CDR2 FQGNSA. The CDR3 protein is CASSPGGSKPGGYTF. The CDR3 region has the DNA TGTGCCAGCAGCCCAGGGGGTTCTAAGCCAGGGGGCTACACCTTC.

CDR3 region: CSVVTGRNQPQHF. The CDR3 coding sequence is TGCAGCGTTGTGACAGGGCGCAATCAGCCCCAGCATTTT. This chain joins TRBV29-1 and TRBJ1-5; 7 bases match TRBD1. V lost 4 bases, J lost 2 bases, and 2 bases stayed unmatched. The CDR3 runs 13 residues. Germline V gene sequence: CDR1 SQVTM, CDR2 ANQGSEA.

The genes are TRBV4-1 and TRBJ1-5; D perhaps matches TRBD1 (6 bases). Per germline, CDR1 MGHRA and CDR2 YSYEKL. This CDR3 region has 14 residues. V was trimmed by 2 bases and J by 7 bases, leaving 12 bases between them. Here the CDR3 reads CASSQWGQEQPQHF. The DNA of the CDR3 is TGCGCCAGCAGCCAATGGGGGCAGGAACAGCCCCAGCATTTT.

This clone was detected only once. CDR3 protein: CASSFRQKNTGELFF. As DNA, the CDR3 is TGTGCCAGCAGCTTTCGTCAGAAGAACACCGGGGAGCTGTTTTTT. The rearrangement links TRBV5-5 to TRBJ2-2; no firm D call. CDR3 length: 15 amino acids. Germline loops: CDR1 SGHKS, CDR2 YYEKEE (reference sequence). V dropped 2 bases and J dropped 1 base, with 9 bases sitting between them.

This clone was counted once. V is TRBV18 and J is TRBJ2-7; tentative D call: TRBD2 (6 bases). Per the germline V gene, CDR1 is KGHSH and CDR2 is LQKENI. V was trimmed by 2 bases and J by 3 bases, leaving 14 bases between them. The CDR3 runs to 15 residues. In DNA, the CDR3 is TGTGCCAGCTCACCAACGTACTCGGGAGTCTACGAGCAGTACTTC. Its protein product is CASSPTYSGVYEQYF.

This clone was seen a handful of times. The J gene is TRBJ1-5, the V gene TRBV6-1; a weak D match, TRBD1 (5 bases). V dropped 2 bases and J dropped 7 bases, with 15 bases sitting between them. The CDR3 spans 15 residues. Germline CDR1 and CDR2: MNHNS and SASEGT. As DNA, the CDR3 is TGTGCCAGCAGTGAACCAGGGTCTGGTGGGCAGCCCCAGCATTTT. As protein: CASSEPGSGGQPQHF.

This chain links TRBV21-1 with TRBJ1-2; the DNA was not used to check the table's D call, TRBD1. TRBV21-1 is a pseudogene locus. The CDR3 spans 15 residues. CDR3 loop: CASSSRDSPNYGYTF. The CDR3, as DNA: TGTGCCAGCAGCTCCCGGGACAGTCCAAACTATGGCTACACCTTC.

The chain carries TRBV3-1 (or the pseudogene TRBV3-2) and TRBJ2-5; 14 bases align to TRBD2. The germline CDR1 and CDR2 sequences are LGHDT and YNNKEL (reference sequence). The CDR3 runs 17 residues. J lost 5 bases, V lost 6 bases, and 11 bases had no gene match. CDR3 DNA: TGTGCCAGCAGACTAAGACTAGCGGGAGGGAGGGGGGAGACCCAGTACTTC. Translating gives CASRLRLAGGRGETQYF.